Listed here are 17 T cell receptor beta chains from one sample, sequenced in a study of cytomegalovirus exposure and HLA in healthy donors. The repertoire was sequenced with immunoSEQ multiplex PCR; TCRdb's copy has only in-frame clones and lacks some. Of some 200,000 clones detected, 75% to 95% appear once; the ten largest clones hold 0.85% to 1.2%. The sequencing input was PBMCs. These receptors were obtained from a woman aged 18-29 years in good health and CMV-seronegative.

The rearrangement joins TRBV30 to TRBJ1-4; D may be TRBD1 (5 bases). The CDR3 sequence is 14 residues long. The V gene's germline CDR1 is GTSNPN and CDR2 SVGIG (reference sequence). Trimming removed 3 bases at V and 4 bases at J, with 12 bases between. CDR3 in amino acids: CAWRLRGFNEKLFF. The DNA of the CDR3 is TGTGCCTGGAGGCTTCGGGGGTTTAATGAAAAACTGTTTTTT.

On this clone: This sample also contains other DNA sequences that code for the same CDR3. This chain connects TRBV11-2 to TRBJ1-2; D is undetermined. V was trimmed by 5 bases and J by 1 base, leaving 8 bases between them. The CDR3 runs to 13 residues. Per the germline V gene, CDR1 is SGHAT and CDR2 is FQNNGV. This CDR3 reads CASSPSGNYGYTF. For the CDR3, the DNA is TGTGCCAGCAGCCCCTCGGGTAACTATGGCTACACCTTC.

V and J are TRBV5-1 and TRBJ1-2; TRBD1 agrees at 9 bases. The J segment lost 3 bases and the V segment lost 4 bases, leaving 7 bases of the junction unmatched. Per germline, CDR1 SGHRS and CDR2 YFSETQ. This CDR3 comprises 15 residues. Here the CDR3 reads CASSQTWDRDYGYTF. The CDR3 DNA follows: TGCGCCAGCAGCCAGACCTGGGACAGGGACTATGGCTACACCTTC.

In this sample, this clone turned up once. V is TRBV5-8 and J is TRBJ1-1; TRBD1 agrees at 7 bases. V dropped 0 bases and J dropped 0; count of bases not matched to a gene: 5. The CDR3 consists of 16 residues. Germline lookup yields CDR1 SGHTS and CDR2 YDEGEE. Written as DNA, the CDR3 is TGTGCCAGCAGCTTGGAAAGGGGGCGGGTGAACACTGAAGCTTTCTTT. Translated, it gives CASSLERGRVNTEAFF.

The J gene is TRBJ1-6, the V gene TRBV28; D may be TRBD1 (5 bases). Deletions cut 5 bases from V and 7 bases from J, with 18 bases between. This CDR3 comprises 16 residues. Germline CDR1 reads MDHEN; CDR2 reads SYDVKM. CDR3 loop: CASSPTLASGNSPLHF. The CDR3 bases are TGTGCCAGCAGTCCAACCTTGGCATCAGGGAATTCACCCCTCCACTTT.

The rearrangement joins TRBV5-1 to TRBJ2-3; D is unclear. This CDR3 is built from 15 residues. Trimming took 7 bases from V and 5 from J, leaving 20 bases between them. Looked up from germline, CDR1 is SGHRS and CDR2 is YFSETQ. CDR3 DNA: TGCGCCAGCTGCCCGACCGATTCACGAGGAGATACGCAGTATTTT. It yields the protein CASCPTDSRGDTQYF.

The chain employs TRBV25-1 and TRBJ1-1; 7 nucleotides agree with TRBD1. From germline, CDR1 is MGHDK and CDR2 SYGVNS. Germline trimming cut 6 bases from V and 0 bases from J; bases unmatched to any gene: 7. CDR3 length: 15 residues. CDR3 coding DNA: TGTGCCAGCAGGGCCGACAGGGTGCTGAACACTGAAGCTTTCTTT. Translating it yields CASRADRVLNTEAFF.

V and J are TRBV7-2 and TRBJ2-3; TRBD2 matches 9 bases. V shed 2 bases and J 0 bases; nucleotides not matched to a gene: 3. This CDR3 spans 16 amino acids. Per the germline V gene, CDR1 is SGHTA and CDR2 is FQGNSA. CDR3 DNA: TGTGCCAGCAGCTTAATCCTAGCGGGGAGCACAGATACGCAGTATTTT. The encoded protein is CASSLILAGSTDTQYF.

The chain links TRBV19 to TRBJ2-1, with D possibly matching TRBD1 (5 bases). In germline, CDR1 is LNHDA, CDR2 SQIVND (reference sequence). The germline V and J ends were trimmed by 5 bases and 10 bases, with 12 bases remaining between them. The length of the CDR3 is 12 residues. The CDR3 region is CASSQGSGEQFF. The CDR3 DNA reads TGTGCCAGTAGTCAGGGTTCCGGGGAGCAGTTCTTC.

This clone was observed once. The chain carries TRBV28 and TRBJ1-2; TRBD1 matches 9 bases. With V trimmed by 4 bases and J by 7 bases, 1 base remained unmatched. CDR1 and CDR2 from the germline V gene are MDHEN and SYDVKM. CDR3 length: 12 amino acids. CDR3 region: CASSSGQGGYTF. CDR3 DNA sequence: TGTGCCAGCAGTTCGGGACAGGGTGGCTACACCTTC.

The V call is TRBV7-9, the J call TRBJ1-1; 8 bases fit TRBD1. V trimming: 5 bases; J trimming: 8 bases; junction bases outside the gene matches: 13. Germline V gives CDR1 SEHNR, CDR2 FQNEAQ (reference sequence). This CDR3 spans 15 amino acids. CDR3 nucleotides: TGTGCCAGCAGCCGTTGGACAGGGTTTAACGCAGAAGCTTTCTTT. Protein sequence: CASSRWTGFNAEAFF. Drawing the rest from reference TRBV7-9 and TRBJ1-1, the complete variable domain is DTGVSQNPRHKITKRGQNVTFRCDPISEHNRLYWYRQTLGQGPEFLTYFQNEAQLEKSRLLSDRFSAERPKGSFSTLEIQRTEQGDSAMYLCASSRWTGFNAEAFFGQGTRLTVV.

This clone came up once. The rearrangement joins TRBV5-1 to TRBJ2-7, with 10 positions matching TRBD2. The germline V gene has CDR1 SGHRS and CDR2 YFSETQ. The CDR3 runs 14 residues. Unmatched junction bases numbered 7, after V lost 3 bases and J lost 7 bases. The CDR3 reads CASSSTSGMGEQYF. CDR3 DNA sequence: TGCGCCAGCAGCTCAACTAGCGGGATGGGGGAGCAGTACTTC. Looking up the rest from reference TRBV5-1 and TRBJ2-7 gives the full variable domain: KAGVTQTPRYLIKTRGQQVTLSCSPISGHRSVSWYQQTPGQGLQFLFEYFSETQRNKGNFPGRFSGRQFSNSRSEMNVSTLELGDSALYLCASSSTSGMGEQYFGPGTRLTVT.

The CDR3: CASSLGHRSYNEQFF. CDR3 DNA: TGCGCCAGCAGCTTGGGGCACCGCTCCTACAATGAGCAGTTCTTC. This sequence joins TRBV5-1 and TRBJ2-1, with D uncertain. V gave up 0 bases and J gave up 0 bases, with 7 bases separating them. Germline V gene sequence: CDR1 SGHRS, CDR2 YFSETQ. The CDR3 is 15 amino acids.

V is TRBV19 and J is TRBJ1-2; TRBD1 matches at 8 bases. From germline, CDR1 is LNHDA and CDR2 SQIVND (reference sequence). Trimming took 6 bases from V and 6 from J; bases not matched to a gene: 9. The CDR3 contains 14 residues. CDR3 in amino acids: CASSLLDRGHGYTF. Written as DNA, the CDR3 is TGTGCCAGTAGCCTACTCGACAGGGGTCATGGCTACACCTTC.

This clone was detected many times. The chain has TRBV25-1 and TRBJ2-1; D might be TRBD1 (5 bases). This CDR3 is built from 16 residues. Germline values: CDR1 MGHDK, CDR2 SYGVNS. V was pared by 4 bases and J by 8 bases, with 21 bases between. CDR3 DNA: TGTGCCAGCAGTGCTGGGGCGGACGCCGGATACGATGAGCAGTTCTTC. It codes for CASSAGADAGYDEQFF.

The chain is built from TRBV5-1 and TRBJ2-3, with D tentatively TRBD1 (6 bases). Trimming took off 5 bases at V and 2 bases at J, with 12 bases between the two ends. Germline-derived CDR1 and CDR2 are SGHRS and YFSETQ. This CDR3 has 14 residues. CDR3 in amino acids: CASRRQGPTDTQYF. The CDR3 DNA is TGCGCCAGCAGGCGTCAGGGGCCCACAGATACGCAGTATTTT.

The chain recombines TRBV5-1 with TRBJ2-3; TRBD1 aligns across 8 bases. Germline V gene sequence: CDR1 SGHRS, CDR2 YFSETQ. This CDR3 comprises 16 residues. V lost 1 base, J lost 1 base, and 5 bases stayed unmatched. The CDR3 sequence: CASSLQGAFGTDTQYF. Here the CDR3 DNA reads TGCGCCAGCAGCTTGCAGGGGGCTTTTGGCACAGATACGCAGTATTTT.